This is a list of T cell receptor beta chains from one sample in a study of blood T cell repertoires in COVID-19. The assay was immunoSEQ multiplex PCR, and TCRdb's table has in-frame clones only and misses some. The table has some 50,000 clones, less than 90% seen once. The material sequenced was peripheral blood. These TCRs come from a woman in her 70s with active COVID-19. Both conserved end residues are part of each CDR3. A D gene is named only where the DNA matches it firmly. Part of the rows lack a size; the others show once, few, many or a class for expanded clones.

j_gene | v_gene | d_gene | abundance | CDR3nt | CDR3aa
TRBJ2-1 | TRBV28 | NA | NA | TGTGCCTCGTACGCGGAGGGGACTTACAATGAGCAGTTCTTC | CASYAEGTYNEQFF
TRBJ2-5 | TRBV28 | TRBD2 | NA | TGTGCCAGCATCTACACCGGGACTAGCGCGGAGACCCAGTACTTC | CASIYTGTSAETQYF
TRBJ1-2 | TRBV25-1 | TRBD1 | NA | TGTGCCAGCAGTGATGGGGACAGGGACAACTATGGCTACACCTTC | CASSDGDRDNYGYTF
TRBJ1-1 | TRBV10-1 | NA | NA | TGCGCCAGCAGTGGTAAGGGGGAACCGAACACTGAAGCTTTCTTT | CASSGKGEPNTEAFF
TRBJ2-1 | TRBV12-3/TRBV12-4 | NA | NA | TGTGCCAGTCACTCGGGGTACAATGAGCAGTTCTTC | CASHSGYNEQFF
TRBJ1-2 | TRBV7-9 | TRBD1 | NA | TGTGCCAGCAGCTTAACAGGGGGCCTTGGCTACACCTTC | CASSLTGGLGYTF
TRBJ2-7 | TRBV14 | TRBD1 | NA | TGTGCCAGCAGAGAACGACAGGGTTCCTACGAGCAGTACTTC | CASRERQGSYEQYF
TRBJ2-1 | TRBV3-1/TRBV3-2 | TRBD1 | NA | TGTGCCAGCAGCCAAACCAGGGGGCTTTCCTACAATGAGCAGTTCTTC | CASSQTRGLSYNEQFF
TRBJ2-7 | TRBV6-5 | TRBD2 | NA | TGTGCCAGCAGCCGTAAGGGACTAGATTACGAGCAGTACTTC | CASSRKGLDYEQYF
TRBJ2-2 | TRBV7-3 | NA | NA | TGTGCCAGCAGCTTATCGCGCACCGGGGAGCTGTTTTTT | CASSLSRTGELFF
TRBJ1-2 | TRBV28 | NA | NA | TGTGCCAGCAGTTCTAGCCGGGCGGAAGCTAACTATGGCTACACCTTC | CASSSSRAEANYGYTF
TRBJ1-5 | TRBV21-1 | NA | NA | TGTGCCAGCAGCAAAGTCCAGTATAGCAATCAGCCCCAGCATTTT | CASSKVQYSNQPQHF
TRBJ2-3 | TRBV5-1 | TRBD2 | NA | TGCGCCAGCAGCCCTACTAGCGGGAGGGGCACAGATACGCAGTATTTT | CASSPTSGRGTDTQYF
TRBJ2-5 | TRBV28 | TRBD1 | NA | TGTGCCAGCAGTTTGGACAGGGGGCGTCAAGAGACCCAGTACTTC | CASSLDRGRQETQYF
TRBJ2-1 | TRBV29-1 | NA | NA | TGCAGCGTTGAAATTGGGACTTACAGATTCTACAATGAGCAGTTCTTC | CSVEIGTYRFYNEQFF
TRBJ1-1 | TRBV30 | TRBD1 | once | TGTGCCTGGGGGACAGGGGGGGACACTGAAGCTTTCTTT | CAWGTGGDTEAFF
TRBJ2-5 | TRBV7-8 | NA | NA | TGTGCCAGCAGCTTAGGAGGCGGATCAGAAGAGACCCAGTACTTC | CASSLGGGSEETQYF
TRBJ1-5 | TRBV6-5 | NA | NA | TGTGCCAGCAGCCGGGAATGGGATAACAATCAGCCCCAGCATTTT | CASSREWDNNQPQHF
TRBJ1-4 | TRBV2 | NA | NA | TGTGCCAGCAGTGAAAATAGGGGTGAGGAAAAACTGTTTTTT | CASSENRGEEKLFF
TRBJ2-2 | TRBV4-1 | NA | NA | TGCGCCAGCAGCCAACAGACTCCAAACACCGGGGAGCTGTTTTTT | CASSQQTPNTGELFF
TRBJ1-3 | TRBV6-5 | TRBD1 | NA | TGTGCCAGCAGTCACGGGACAGGGCTCTCGGACACCATATATTTT | CASSHGTGLSDTIYF
TRBJ1-5 | TRBV24-1 | TRBD1 | NA | TGTGCCACCAGTGATCCAGGGACAGCTGATCAGCCCCAGCATTTT | CATSDPGTADQPQHF
TRBJ2-7 | TRBV7-2 | NA | NA | TGTGCCAGCAGCTTACTCTACGAGCAGTACTTC | CASSLLYEQYF
TRBJ2-7 | TRBV19 | TRBD1 | few | TGTGCCAGTAGCAACCACCGACAGGGGGCTACCGAGCAGTACTTC | CASSNHRQGATEQYF
TRBJ2-7 | TRBV4-1 | TRBD2 | NA | TGCGCCAGCAGCCAAGCGGGGGGGAACGAGCAGTACTTC | CASSQAGGNEQYF
TRBJ1-3 | TRBV29-1 | NA | few | TGCAGCGTTGGGGAGGGTAGTGGAAACACCATATATTTT | CSVGEGSGNTIYF
TRBJ2-3 | TRBV7-3 | TRBD2 | NA | TGTGCCAGCAGCCCCCGTGCAACTAGCGGGAGGGGCACAGATACGCAGTATTTT | CASSPRATSGRGTDTQYF
TRBJ1-2 | TRBV19 | NA | once | TGTGCCAGTAGATCCCCTTCGGGGAATTCTAACTATGGCTACACCTTC | CASRSPSGNSNYGYTF
TRBJ2-2 | TRBV28 | TRBD1 | NA | TGTGCCAGCAGACGACAGGGGAACACCGGGGAGCTGTTTTTT | CASRRQGNTGELFF
TRBJ2-2 | TRBV27 | NA | NA | TGTGCCAGCAGTTTAGAGCGGAACACCGGGGAGCTGTTTTTT | CASSLERNTGELFF
TRBJ2-5 | TRBV28 | NA | NA | TGTGCCAGTAAACCCCGGGACGGGAGAGAAGAGACCCAGTACTTC | CASKPRDGREETQYF
TRBJ1-5 | TRBV16 | NA | NA | TGTGCCAGCAGCCAATTCACGGTTAATCAGCCCCAGCATTTT | CASSQFTVNQPQHF
TRBJ2-7 | TRBV7-2 | NA | NA | TGTGCCAGCAGCTTCCGACAGGGAGGATACGAGCAGTACTTC | CASSFRQGGYEQYF
TRBJ2-5 | TRBV14 | NA | NA | TGTGCCAGCAGCCGATTGGGGGCCCAAGAGACCCAGTACTTC | CASSRLGAQETQYF
TRBJ2-2 | TRBV7-3 | NA | once | TGTGCCAGCAGCCTGCCTCGGTTGACCGGGGAGCTGTTTTTT | CASSLPRLTGELFF
TRBJ2-1 | TRBV28 | NA | NA | TGTGCCAGCAGTTTAGGGGGCCGCTCCTACAATGAGCAGTTCTTC | CASSLGGRSYNEQFF
TRBJ2-1 | TRBV19 | TRBD1 | NA | TGTGCCAGTAGTCACCGGGACAGGGAAGAGTATAGACCCTACAATGAGCAGTTCTTC | CASSHRDREEYRPYNEQFF
TRBJ1-1 | TRBV27 | TRBD1 | NA | TGTGCCAGCAGTGGGCTCCCGGGACAGGGAAACACTGAAGCTTTCTTT | CASSGLPGQGNTEAFF
TRBJ2-1 | TRBV5-4 | TRBD1 | NA | TGTGCCAGCAGCTTGGGGACAGGCGTCTACAATGAGCAGTTCTTC | CASSLGTGVYNEQFF
TRBJ2-7 | TRBV3-1/TRBV3-2 | TRBD2 | NA | TGTGCCAGCAGCCCTATAGCGGGAGGAACCTACGAGCAGTACTTC | CASSPIAGGTYEQYF
TRBJ1-4 | TRBV7-9 | TRBD1 | NA | TGTGCCAGCAGCTTAGCGCTGCGGGACAGGGATGAAAAACTGTTTTTT | CASSLALRDRDEKLFF
TRBJ1-2 | TRBV3-1/TRBV3-2 | NA | once | TGTGCCAGCAGCCGCCGATCCGGGGGTTCCTATGGCTACACCTTC | CASSRRSGGSYGYTF
TRBJ1-2 | TRBV3-1/TRBV3-2 | NA | once | TGTGCCAGCAGCCAATTCAGTACTAACTATGGCTACACCTTC | CASSQFSTNYGYTF
TRBJ2-7 | TRBV7-3 | TRBD2 | NA | TGTGCCAGCAGGTACACGGGAGGGCCAGGGGAGCAGTACTTC | CASRYTGGPGEQYF
TRBJ2-7 | TRBV18 | NA | NA | TGTGCCAGCTCACCTAGACTATCCAACGAGCAGTACTTC | CASSPRLSNEQYF